This T cell receptor beta chain was observed in a study of T cell changes during pregnancy in multiple sclerosis. The CDR3 contains 17 residues. Looked up from germline, CDR1 is MNHEY and CDR2 is SMNVEV (reference sequence). V dropped 5 bases and J dropped 0; count of bases not matched to a gene: 10. Assay used: immunoSEQ multiplex PCR; TCRdb lists only in-frame clones, some missing. The data contain approximately 30,000 clones, 87% of them singletons. Material: CD8+ T cells from peripheral blood mononuclear cells, obtained before pregnancy. The TCR comes from a female donor with multiple sclerosis, enrolled in a pregnancy study. J is TRBJ1-5 and V is TRBV27; 7 bases are shared with TRBD1. CDR3 region: CASSRQGLENSNQPQHF. CDR3 sequence (DNA): TGTGCCAGCAGTCGACAGGGACTAGAGAATAGCAATCAGCCCCAGCATTTT.